The 27 T cell receptor beta chains listed next were all sequenced from one sample in a study of T cells in localized non-small cell lung cancer. Method: immunoSEQ multiplex PCR; TCRdb's copy keeps in-frame clones and lacks some. The sample shows 32,000 or so clones, 90% of them seen only once. The sample here was peripheral blood, taken before any cancer treatment. The receptor source for this set is a man aged 35-69 years with stage I lung adenocarcinoma.

The genes are TRBV5-1 and TRBJ2-3; 8 bases are a match to TRBD2. The CDR3 consists of 17 residues. Germline V gene sequence: CDR1 SGHRS, CDR2 YFSETQ. V shed 0 bases, J shed 1 base, and the junction held 7 bases outside the gene matches. The CDR3 region has the DNA TGCGCCAGCAGCTTGGAGGCTAGCGGGCGCGGCACAGATACGCAGTATTTT. Protein: CASSLEASGRGTDTQYF.

The V gene is TRBV19, the J gene TRBJ1-2; TRBD1 aligns across 10 bases. This CDR3 is 15 amino acids long. In germline, CDR1 is LNHDA, CDR2 SQIVND (reference sequence). J was trimmed by 4 bases and V by 7 bases; bases with no gene match: 9. The chain's CDR3 is CASIPGQGILYGYTF. In nucleotides, the CDR3 is TGTGCCAGTATTCCGGGACAGGGGATCCTCTATGGCTACACCTTC.

This rearrangement joins TRBV5-1 to TRBJ1-6; D perhaps matches TRBD1 (5 bases). CDR1 SGHRS and CDR2 YFSETQ come from the germline V gene. The CDR3 loop spans 15 amino acids. V was trimmed by 0 bases and J by 8 bases, leaving 12 bases between them. Here the CDR3 DNA reads TGCGCCAGCAGCTTGGGGGGGTACGGGGATTCACCCCTCCACTTT. Its translation: CASSLGGYGDSPLHF.

The chain combines TRBV9 with TRBJ2-4; 7 nucleotides align to TRBD1. V lost 2 bases and J lost 5; bases outside the gene matches: 7. CDR3 length: 15 amino acids. CDR1 SGDLS and CDR2 YYNGEE come from the germline V gene. CDR3 DNA sequence: TGTGCCAGCAGCGTCGGACCAACAGGGGAAAACATTCAGTACTTC. Encoded protein: CASSVGPTGENIQYF.

This chain connects TRBV14 to TRBJ2-6, with D uncertain. V was pared by 3 bases and J by 0 bases, with 6 bases between. The CDR3 contains 15 residues. Germline-derived CDR1 and CDR2 are SGHDN and FVKESK. CDR3 in amino acids: CASSHSASGANVLTF. The CDR3 nucleotides are TGTGCCAGCAGCCATTCGGCCTCTGGGGCCAACGTCCTGACTTTC. The full variable domain, in which reference TRBV14 and TRBJ2-6 provide the parts outside the CDR3, is EAGVTQFPSHSVIEKGQTVTLRCDPISGHDNLYWYRRVMGKEIKFLLHFVKESKQDESGMPNNRFLAERTGGTYSTLKVQPAELEDSGVYFCASSHSASGANVLTFGAGSRLTVL.

The gene calls are TRBV2 and TRBJ2-7; D gene uncertain. The CDR3 has 15 amino acids. From germline, CDR1 is SNHLY and CDR2 FYNNEI. Trimming removed 2 bases at V and 2 bases at J, with 13 bases between. CDR3 sequence (DNA): TGTGCCAGCAGTGAAAGGCACACCGGCCCCTACGAGCAGTACTTC. As protein: CASSERHTGPYEQYF.

The chain couples TRBV5-1 to TRBJ2-1; 7 bases match TRBD1. Germline CDR1 is SGHRS and CDR2 is YFSETQ. With 3 bases clipped from V and 4 bases from J, the junction kept 7 bases outside the gene matches. CDR3 length: 15 amino acids. The DNA for the CDR3 is TGCGCCAGCAGCTCGCCGGGACAGACTTACAATGAGCAGTTCTTC. Translation gives CASSSPGQTYNEQFF.

The chain combines TRBV7-8 with TRBJ1-1, with D hard to call. CDR1 is SGHVS and CDR2 is FQNEAQ in the germline V gene. CDR3 length: 16 amino acids. With 5 bases removed from V and 3 bases from J, the gap between germline ends came to 19 bases. In DNA form, the CDR3 reads TGTGCCAGCAGCCCCAGAAGCGGGGTTGGGGACACTGAAGCTTTCTTT. As protein: CASSPRSGVGDTEAFF.

The chain joins TRBV2 to TRBJ1-6; D not resolved. This CDR3 spans 15 amino acids. The V end was cut by 3 bases, the J end by 5 bases, with 11 bases between. CDR1 and CDR2 (germline): SNHLY, FYNNEI. The CDR3 nucleotides are TGTGCCAGCAGTGAGGGCTCAGGCCATAATTCACCCCTCCACTTT. This codes for CASSEGSGHNSPLHF.

The chain recombines TRBV11-2 with TRBJ2-1; D remains unclear. There are 17 residues in the CDR3. The V end lost 3 bases, the J end lost 0 bases, and 15 bases lay between the germline ends. Germline V gives CDR1 SGHAT, CDR2 FQNNGV. In nucleotides, the CDR3 is TGTGCCAGCAGCTTCAGGACCGGGTCCAGCTCCTACAATGAGCAGTTCTTC. Protein product: CASSFRTGSSSYNEQFF.

The chain couples TRBV18 to TRBJ1-5; TRBD1 agrees at 11 bases. This CDR3 comprises 15 residues. The germline CDR1 and CDR2 sequences are KGHSH and LQKENI. Trimming removed 3 bases from V and 6 bases from J; junction bases left unmatched: 4. CDR3 in DNA: TGTGCCAGCTCACCTGAGGGACAGGGGGGTCAGCCCCAGCATTTT. This codes for CASSPEGQGGQPQHF.

This chain connects TRBV4-2 to TRBJ1-1, with D hard to call. The V and J ends lost 1 base and 4 bases respectively, with 13 bases between them. Looked up from germline, CDR1 is LGHNA and CDR2 is YNFKEQ. The CDR3 is 15 amino acids. CDR3 nucleotide sequence: TGTGCCAGCAGCCAAGTACGGGAGGTAAGCACTGAAGCTTTCTTT. As protein: CASSQVREVSTEAFF.

The table lists this clone with a count of one. The chain joins TRBV10-2 to TRBJ1-2, with 9 bases aligning to TRBD1. V gave up 6 bases and J gave up 10 bases; unmatched junction bases: 12. Germline-derived CDR1 and CDR2 are WSHSY and SAAADI. This CDR3 has 14 amino acids. The CDR3 loop reads CASSYTGTGRTYTF. The CDR3 DNA reads as TGCGCCAGCAGCTACACCGGGACAGGGAGAACCTACACCTTC.

The chain employs TRBV7-6 and TRBJ2-1; TRBD1 matches 9 bases. The germline gives CDR1 SGHVS, CDR2 FNYEAQ. CDR3 length: 16 residues. V lost 5 bases to trimming and J lost 7 bases; unmatched junction nucleotides: 12. CDR3 amino acids: CASSQSGQGRLNEQFF. For the CDR3, the DNA is TGTGCCAGCAGCCAGAGTGGACAGGGGCGCCTGAATGAGCAGTTCTTC.

The DNA of the CDR3 is TGCGCCAGCACCCCTAGGACAGGGGACGACACCGGGGAGCTGTTTTTT. It is translated as CASTPRTGDDTGELFF. The gene calls are TRBV5-1 and TRBJ2-2, with TRBD1 matching over 9 bases. This CDR3 has 16 residues. CDR1 is SGHRS and CDR2 is YFSETQ in the germline V gene. After removal of 6 bases from V and 3 bases from J, the junction contained 9 bases not matched to a gene.

This clone qualifies as medium-sized. The chain is built from TRBV4-2 and TRBJ2-4; 13 bases line up with TRBD2. CDR3 length: 17 amino acids. The V and J ends lost 0 bases and 4 bases, in that order; junction bases with no gene match: 3. The germline gives CDR1 LGHNA, CDR2 YNFKEQ. The CDR3 DNA is TGTGCCAGCAGCCAAGAAGGGGGACTAGCGGGGAAAAACATTCAGTACTTC. This sequence encodes CASSQEGGLAGKNIQYF.

This clone came up a few times. The V call is TRBV5-5, the J call TRBJ1-5; possibly TRBD1 for D (6 bases). V gave up 3 bases and J gave up 0 bases, with 10 bases separating them. Looked up from germline, CDR1 is SGHKS and CDR2 is YYEKEE (reference sequence). The CDR3 is 15 amino acids. CDR3 nucleotide sequence: TGTGCCAGCAGCTCGACAGGATATAGCAATCAGCCCCAGCATTTT. Translation gives CASSSTGYSNQPQHF.

The chain links TRBV19 to TRBJ1-2, with TRBD1 identical over 7 bases. Germline trimming cut 8 bases from V and 4 bases from J; bases unmatched to any gene: 7. The CDR3 spans 13 residues. Germline V CDR1 and CDR2: LNHDA, SQIVND (reference sequence). CDR3: CASGDRAIYGYTF. The CDR3 DNA is TGTGCCAGTGGGGACAGAGCTATCTATGGCTACACCTTC.

This rearrangement joins TRBV19 to TRBJ1-5; tentatively, D is TRBD1 (6 bases). Deletions cut 2 bases from V and 3 bases from J, with 8 bases between. CDR1 and CDR2 from the germline V gene are LNHDA and SQIVND (reference sequence). The CDR3 contains 14 residues. CDR3 sequence reads: CASSISGHNQPQHF. The CDR3 nucleotides read TGTGCCAGTAGTATATCGGGACACAATCAGCCCCAGCATTTT.

The rearrangement uses TRBV29-1 and TRBJ2-3; TRBD2 aligns across 12 bases. The length of the CDR3 is 17 residues. V shed 1 base, J shed 0 bases, and the junction held 5 bases outside the gene matches. The germline CDR1 and CDR2 sequences are SQVTM and ANQGSEA. CDR3 region: CSVEGTSGGTSTDTQYF. The CDR3 bases are TGCAGCGTTGAAGGCACTAGCGGGGGGACTAGCACAGATACGCAGTATTTT.

The V call is TRBV10-2, the J call TRBJ2-1; TRBD1 matches 9 bases. The CDR3 is made up of 17 amino acids. The junction had 13 bases not matched to a gene; V was cut back by 4 bases and J by 6 bases. CDR1 WSHSY and CDR2 SAAADI come from the germline V gene. DNA for the CDR3: TGCGCCAGCAGTGGGTCACAGGGGGCGCTTTCCCTCAATGAGCAGTTCTTC. It codes for CASSGSQGALSLNEQFF.

The CDR3: CASSEGQGKGYTF. In DNA form, the CDR3 reads TGCGCCAGCAGTGAGGGGCAGGGCAAAGGCTACACCTTC. V usage is TRBV10-2 and J usage is TRBJ1-2, with D possibly matching TRBD1 (5 bases). This CDR3 has 13 residues. V lost 2 bases and J 8 bases, leaving 12 bases between the germline ends. Germline V gives CDR1 WSHSY, CDR2 SAAADI.

The V gene is TRBV29-1, the J gene TRBJ1-2, with D perhaps TRBD1 (5 bases). In germline, CDR1 is SQVTM, CDR2 ANQGSEA. The CDR3 covers 12 residues. V lost 7 bases to trimming and J lost 4 bases, with 13 bases between them. The CDR3 here is CSAPDRFYGYTF. As DNA, the CDR3 is TGCAGCGCTCCCGACAGATTCTATGGCTACACCTTC.

J is TRBJ2-1 and V is TRBV2; possible D gene TRBD1, 6 bases. The V end was cut by 6 bases, the J end by 9 bases, with 15 bases between. CDR3 size: 13 residues. Germline V CDR1 and CDR2: SNHLY, FYNNEI. This CDR3 is CASSSRGLVEQFF. The CDR3 DNA reads TGTGCCAGCAGCTCAAGGGGGTTGGTTGAGCAGTTCTTC.

The table lists this clone with a count of one. This chain uses TRBV5-6 with TRBJ2-1, with TRBD1 matching over 7 bases. Germline trimming cut 0 bases from V and 5 bases from J; bases unmatched to any gene: 5. From germline, CDR1 is SGHDT and CDR2 YYEEEE. CDR3 length: 15 amino acids. CDR3 DNA: TGTGCCAGCAGCTTGGGGGACAGAGATAACAATGAGCAGTTCTTC. Translation gives CASSLGDRDNNEQFF.

The chain uses TRBV5-1 and TRBJ1-2, with D uncertain. The germline CDR1 and CDR2 sequences are SGHRS and YFSETQ. This CDR3 contains 12 residues. Between the trimmed V and J ends, which lost 3 bases and 5 bases, there was a span of 8 bases. The CDR3 DNA reads TGCGCCAGCAGCTCTTATCTATATGGCTACACCTTC. It codes for CASSSYLYGYTF.

The V call is TRBV2, the J call TRBJ2-7; D not certain. The germline V and J ends were trimmed by 2 bases and 3 bases, with 11 bases remaining between them. Germline assignment: CDR1 SNHLY and CDR2 FYNNEI. The CDR3 contains 14 residues. The CDR3 coding sequence is TGTGCCAGCAGTGAACCGGGTACCAGCTACGAGCAGTACTTC. The encoded protein is CASSEPGTSYEQYF.